This T cell receptor (beta chain) came from a study of T cell repertoires in ileal Crohn's disease. Study background: From the resection specimen's proximal margin, biopsies were taken as MI.

Method: immunoSEQ multiplex PCR; TCRdb's copy keeps in-frame clones and lacks some. The sample has approximately 6,700 clones; roughly 78% are singletons. Note on this clone: Its specificity is not known.

Germline V lookup: CDR1 MNHNS, CDR2 SASEGT. Trimming pared 1 base from V and 3 bases from J, leaving 10 bases between. This CDR3 has 15 amino acids. Time point defined: proximal margin of the surgical specimen (macroscopically non-inflamed). Patients were adults with ileal or ileocolonic Crohn's disease needing resection. Study observations and caveats: Every patient over 26.8% clonality showed endoscopic recurrence. Clonal expansions were more frequent in active smokers than non-smokers at surgery.

The sequenced material came from ileal tissue. J is TRBJ2-1 and V is TRBV6-1; tentatively, D is TRBD1 (5 bases). The sequence was obtained from an adult with Crohn's disease. The CDR3 nucleotides read TGTGCCAGCAGTGAAGAGGCAGGGCACTACAATGAGCAGTTCTTC. This gives the protein CASSEEAGHYNEQFF.